This T cell receptor (beta chain) originates from a study of cytomegalovirus exposure and HLA in healthy donors. The germline V gene has CDR1 MNHEY and CDR2 SVGAGI. The length of the CDR3 is 13 residues. Trimming left V 11 bases short and J 2 bases short, with 14 bases between. As concerns this clone: As yet, its antigen is unknown.

Overall study findings and caveats: About 87% or about 30% of the time was how often most TCR beta V segments were productive, according to an earlier analysis.

This PCR relied on a set of 60 Vbeta primers and 13 Jbeta primers. Produced via immunoSEQ multiplex PCR; TCRdb's table is partial and in-frame only. Of 130,000 or so clones detected, about 77% appear once; the ten largest clones hold about 1.7%. This sequence originates from a female donor in good health and CMV-seronegative. The sequencing input was PBMCs. J is TRBJ2-3 and V is TRBV6-5; perhaps TRBD1 as D (6 bases). The CDR3 bases are TGTGCCGTTACATGGGGGCCCACAGATACGCAGTATTTT. Its protein product is CAVTWGPTDTQYF.